The rows below give T cell receptor beta chains drawn from one sample of a study of blood T cell repertoires in COVID-19. Only in-frame clones appear in the TCRdb table, and some are missing; sequencing was by immunoSEQ multiplex PCR. Of 150,000 to 200,000 clones in the sample, roughly 82% were seen once. The source material was peripheral blood. These receptors were collected from a woman aged 55-69 years with COVID-19, enrolled during active disease. CDR3s leave out the opening cysteine and the closing phenylalanine or tryptophan. The order of the fields is V gene, CDR3 length, J gene, D gene, CDR3 protein. A D gene is named only where the DNA matches it firmly.

TRBV5-1,15,TRBJ2-5,TRBD2,ASSSGLAGGPSETQY
TRBV10-1,15,TRBJ2-7,TRBD1,ASSESPGQGITYEQY
TRBV24-1,12,TRBJ1-5,-,ATSDARAGQPQH
TRBV19,13,TRBJ1-1,-,ASTHKTGRVTEAF
TRBV7-9,14,TRBJ1-3,TRBD1,ASSFPGQGVGNTIY
TRBV2,12,TRBJ2-3,-,ARGEASETDTQY
TRBV7-2,13,TRBJ1-3,-,ASSLGGRGGNTIY
TRBV19,15,TRBJ2-1,TRBD2,ASSIGTSGNLHNEQF
TRBV13,11,TRBJ2-3,TRBD2,ASSSGGSDTQY
TRBV9,12,TRBJ1-6,-,ASSTTGSNSPLH
TRBV19,12,TRBJ1-2,-,ASSIQGLQRGYT
TRBV3-1/TRBV3-2,15,TRBJ2-5,TRBD2,ASSHTGLAGGQETQY
TRBV3-1/TRBV3-2,11,TRBJ2-4,-,ASSPGRPGIQY
TRBV15,12,TRBJ2-1,TRBD1,ATRRRDRRNEQF
TRBV19,13,TRBJ2-3,TRBD2,ASSINGAGGDTQY
TRBV10-3,13,TRBJ2-1,-,AINVRGGRYNEQF